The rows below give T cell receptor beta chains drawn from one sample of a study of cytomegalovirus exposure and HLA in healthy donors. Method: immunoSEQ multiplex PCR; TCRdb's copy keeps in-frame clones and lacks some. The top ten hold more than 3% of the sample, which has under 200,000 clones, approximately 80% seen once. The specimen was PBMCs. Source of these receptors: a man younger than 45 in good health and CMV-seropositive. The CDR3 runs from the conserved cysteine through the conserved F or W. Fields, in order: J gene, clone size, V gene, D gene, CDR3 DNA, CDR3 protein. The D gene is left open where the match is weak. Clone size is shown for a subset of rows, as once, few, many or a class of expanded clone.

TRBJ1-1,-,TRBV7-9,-,TGTGCCAGCACCTTTGGGGCCACTGAAGCTTTCTTT,CASTFGATEAFF
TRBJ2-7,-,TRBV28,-,TGTGCCAGCAGGCGAAGCGGTGTCTCCTACGAGCAGTACTTC,CASRRSGVSYEQYF
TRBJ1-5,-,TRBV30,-,TGTGCCTGGAGCTCCGTAAGCAATCAGCCCCAGCATTTT,CAWSSVSNQPQHF
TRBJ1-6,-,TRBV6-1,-,TGTGCCAGCAGTGAAGGGGTCAGGGGAAATTCACCCCTCCACTTT,CASSEGVRGNSPLHF
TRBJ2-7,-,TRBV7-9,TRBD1,TGTGCCAGCAGCACAGACTCCGGGACAGGTTGGGCCTACGAGCAGTACTTC,CASSTDSGTGWAYEQYF
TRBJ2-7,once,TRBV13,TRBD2,TGTGCCAGCAGCGGACTAGCGGCCTCCTACGAGCAGTACTTC,CASSGLAASYEQYF
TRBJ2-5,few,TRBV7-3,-,TGTGCCAGCAGCTTAGGTGGGGGCAGGTACCAAGAGACCCAGTACTTC,CASSLGGGRYQETQYF
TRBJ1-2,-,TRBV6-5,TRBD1,TGTGCCAGCAACAACAGGGGTCTAGGTGGCTACACCTTC,CASNNRGLGGYTF
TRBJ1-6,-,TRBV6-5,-,TGTGCCAGCAGCCGAGGGAGGGGTGGGCCCCTCCACTTT,CASSRGRGGPLHF
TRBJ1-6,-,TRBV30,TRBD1,TGTGCCTGGAGTGTCCCCCCCACCGGGACAGGGAATTCACCCCTCCACTTT,CAWSVPPTGTGNSPLHF
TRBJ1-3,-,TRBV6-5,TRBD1,TGTGCCAGCAGTTACAGGGACAGGGGTGCTGGAAACACCATATATTTT,CASSYRDRGAGNTIYF
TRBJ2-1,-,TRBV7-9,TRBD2,TGTGCCAGCAGCTTACATACTAGCGGTTACAATGAGCAGTTCTTC,CASSLHTSGYNEQFF
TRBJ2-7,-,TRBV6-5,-,TGTGCCAGCAGTTGGGCGGGGACCTACGAGCAGTACTTC,CASSWAGTYEQYF
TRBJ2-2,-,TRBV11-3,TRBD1,TGTGCCAGCAGCCGTTCAGGGGGCTCGACCGGGGAGCTGTTTTTT,CASSRSGGSTGELFF
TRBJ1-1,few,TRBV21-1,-,TGTGCCCCATCGGGACTTCCGAACACTGAAGCTTTCTTT,CAPSGLPNTEAFF
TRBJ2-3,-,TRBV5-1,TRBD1,TGCGCCAGCAGCTTGAGTACAGGGGGTAGCACAGATACGCAGTATTTT,CASSLSTGGSTDTQYF
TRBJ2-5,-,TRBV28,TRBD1,TGTGCCAGCAGCCGAGGACAGGGGGAGACCCAGTACTTC,CASSRGQGETQYF
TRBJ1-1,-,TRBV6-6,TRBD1,TGTGCCAGCAGACCCCTAGGACAGGGCGACACTGAAGCTTTCTTT,CASRPLGQGDTEAFF
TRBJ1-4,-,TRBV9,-,TGTGCCAGCAGCGTGTCCGGTACAACTAATGAAAAACTGTTTTTT,CASSVSGTTNEKLFF
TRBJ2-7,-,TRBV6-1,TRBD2,TGTGCCAGCAGTGAGGTGCGGGGGGGCGAGCAGTACTTC,CASSEVRGGEQYF
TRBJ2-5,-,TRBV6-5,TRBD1,TGTGCCAGCAGTTCCTACTGGGACAGAAAAGAGACCCAGTACTTC,CASSSYWDRKETQYF
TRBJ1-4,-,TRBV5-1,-,TGCGCCAGCAGCGGACGGGGGGAACCTAATGAAAAACTGTTTTTT,CASSGRGEPNEKLFF
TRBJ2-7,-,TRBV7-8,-,TGTGCCAGCAGCTTACGGGGCTACGAGCAGTACTTC,CASSLRGYEQYF
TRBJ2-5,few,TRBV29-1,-,TGCAGCGTGGCCCTAGGATCCGGCGAGACCCAGTACTTC,CSVALGSGETQYF
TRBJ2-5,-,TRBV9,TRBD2,TGTGCCAGCAGCGTAGGGTTGAGCGGGGGGGCGTATGGAGAGACCCAGTACTTC,CASSVGLSGGAYGETQYF
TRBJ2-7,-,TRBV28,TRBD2,TGTGCCAGCAGTGCCTCGGGGCTAGCGGGGTACTACGAGCAGTACTTC,CASSASGLAGYYEQYF
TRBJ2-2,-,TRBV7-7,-,TGTGCCAGCAGCTACTCCCCCCGGGGGAGCACCGGGGAGCTGTTTTTT,CASSYSPRGSTGELFF
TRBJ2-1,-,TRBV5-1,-,TGCGCCAGCAGCCCAGACATAAGCTCCTACAATGAGCAGTTCTTC,CASSPDISSYNEQFF
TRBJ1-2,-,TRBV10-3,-,TGTGCCATCGCAGCAAATAAGGACAGTAGCGGCTACACCTTC,CAIAANKDSSGYTF
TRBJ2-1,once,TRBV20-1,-,TGCAGTGCTAAGCCGGGACATTTCCAGTTCTTC,CSAKPGHFQFF
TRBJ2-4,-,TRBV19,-,TGTGCCAGTTCCGTCAGGGGGGACATTCAGTACTTC,CASSVRGDIQYF
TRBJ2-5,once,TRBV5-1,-,TGCGCCAGCAGCTTTACTCAGGGAAACCAAGAGACCCAGTACTTC,CASSFTQGNQETQYF
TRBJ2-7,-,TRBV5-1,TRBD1,TGCGCCAGCGGCCGGGACAGGGGCTACGAGCAGTACTTC,CASGRDRGYEQYF
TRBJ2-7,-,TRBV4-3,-,TGCGCCAGCAGCCAAGATATATCCAGCAGGGAGCAGTACTTC,CASSQDISSREQYF
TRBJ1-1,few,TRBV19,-,TGTGCCAGTAGTCTGGGGCAGACTGAAGCTTTCTTT,CASSLGQTEAFF
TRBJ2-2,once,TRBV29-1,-,TGCAGCGTAGACAGGACCAACACCGGGGAGCTGTTTTTT,CSVDRTNTGELFF
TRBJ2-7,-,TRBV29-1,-,TGCAGCGTTTTGATAAAGGGGCTGATACCGAGATCCTACGAGCAGTACTTC,CSVLIKGLIPRSYEQYF
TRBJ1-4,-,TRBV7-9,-,TGTGCCAGCGGCCCACAGGGTAGTAATGAAAAACTGTTTTTT,CASGPQGSNEKLFF
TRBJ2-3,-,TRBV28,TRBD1,TGTGCCAGCAGTTTTGTGACAGGGTCTAGCACAGATACGCAGTATTTT,CASSFVTGSSTDTQYF
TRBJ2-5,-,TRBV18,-,TGTGCCAGCTCACCAAACGGGATCCAAGAGACCCAGTACTTC,CASSPNGIQETQYF
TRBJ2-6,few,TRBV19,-,TGTGCCAGTAGTTCCCTCGACAGCCCCTGGGCCAACGTCCTGACTTTC,CASSSLDSPWANVLTF
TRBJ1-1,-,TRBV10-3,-,TGTGCCATCAGTGAGTCCCTTGACACCCGCACTGAAGCTTTCTTT,CAISESLDTRTEAFF
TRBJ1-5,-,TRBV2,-,TGTGCCAGCAGTGAAGGGACTGTTAGCAATCAGCCCCAGCATTTT,CASSEGTVSNQPQHF